What follows are 26 T cell receptor beta chains derived from one specimen sequenced in a study of cytomegalovirus exposure and HLA in healthy donors. The study ran its PCR with 60 Vbeta and 13 Jbeta primers. Only in-frame clones appear in the TCRdb table, and some are missing; sequencing was by immunoSEQ multiplex PCR. The sample includes 150,000 to 200,000 clones, over 75% of them seen just once. Sequenced input: PBMCs. The receptors here all came from a man younger than 35 in good health and CMV-seropositive.

This chain connects TRBV9 to TRBJ2-3; D remains unclear. Trimming left V 4 bases short and J 2 bases short, with 11 bases between. Germline CDR1 reads SGDLS; CDR2 reads YYNGEE. The CDR3 runs to 14 residues. CDR3 sequence reads: CASSPRAITDTQYF. CDR3 nucleotides: TGTGCCAGCAGCCCCCGAGCGATCACAGATACGCAGTATTTT.

This chain connects TRBV21-1 to TRBJ1-3. TRBV21-1 is classified as a pseudogene. This CDR3 is 18 amino acids long. This CDR3 reads CASSKDLPLPYSGNTIYF. CDR3 bases: TGTGCCAGCAGCAAAGACCTACCTCTCCCTTACTCTGGAAACACCATATATTTT.

V usage is TRBV18 and J usage is TRBJ2-5, with TRBD1 matching over 11 bases. The length of the CDR3 is 14 residues. V lost 5 bases and J lost 5; bases outside the gene matches: 4. The germline gives CDR1 KGHSH, CDR2 LQKENI. In nucleotides, the CDR3 is TGTGCCAGCTCAGGACAGGGGGCTTGGGAGACCCAGTACTTC. This translates into CASSGQGAWETQYF.

To note about this clone: At one boundary the junction diverges from the germline segment, which might be a read error. The chain uses TRBV7-9 and TRBJ2-1; TRBD2 matches 10 bases. This CDR3 has 17 amino acids. Germline V gives CDR1 SEHNR, CDR2 FQNEAQ (reference sequence). The CDR3 DNA sequence: TGTTCCAGCAGTCTCCCTTCTAATCAGCGGGGGGGGAATGAGCAGTTCTTC. Amino acid sequence: CSSSLPSNQRGGNEQFF.

V usage is TRBV6-6 and J usage is TRBJ1-5; TRBD1 is a possible D gene (5 bases). The CDR3 sequence is 14 residues long. The V end was cut by 5 bases, the J end by 6 bases, with 14 bases between. Looked up from germline, CDR1 is MNHNY and CDR2 is SVGAGI (reference sequence). CDR3 DNA sequence: TGTGCCAGCAGTGACGACGGGGGGTTTCAGCCCCAGCATTTT. It yields the protein CASSDDGGFQPQHF.

The J gene is TRBJ2-5, the V gene TRBV5-6; 7 nucleotides match TRBD1. TRBJ2-7 matches the DNA end more closely, so the J call is doubtful. The CDR3 contains 17 residues. CDR1 SGHDT and CDR2 YYEEEE come from the germline V gene. The CDR3 sequence: CASSQTVRDSLAYEQYF. The DNA for the CDR3 is TGTGCCAGCAGCCAAACCGTCCGGGACAGCCTAGCCTACGAGCAGTACTTC.

The chain links TRBV10-2 to TRBJ1-2, with D tentatively TRBD1 (6 bases). The V end lost 5 bases, the J end lost 5 bases, and 12 bases lay between the germline ends. Germline V gene sequence: CDR1 WSHSY, CDR2 SAAADI. The CDR3 totals 13 residues. The DNA for the CDR3 is TGCGCCAGCAGTTCAACAGGGCGGTATGGCTACACCTTC. This translates into CASSSTGRYGYTF.

The V and J genes are TRBV4-1 and TRBJ2-3; 15 bases are shared with TRBD2. Germline V lookup: CDR1 MGHRA, CDR2 YSYEKL. The CDR3 is 16 residues long. The trim removed 3 bases at V and 5 bases at J, leaving 3 bases unmatched. The CDR3 nucleotides are TGCGCCAGCAGCCAGGGGACTAGCGGGGGGCAAGATACGCAGTATTTT. Translating gives CASSQGTSGGQDTQYF.

V is TRBV7-8 and J is TRBJ2-4, with 8 nucleotides matching TRBD2. With 5 bases clipped from V and 8 bases from J, the junction kept 14 bases outside the gene matches. The germline V gene encodes CDR1 SGHVS and CDR2 FQNEAQ. The CDR3 runs 16 residues. The chain's CDR3 is CASSTLLAVGQDIQYF. As DNA, the CDR3 is TGTGCCAGCAGCACGTTACTAGCGGTCGGGCAGGACATTCAGTACTTC.

This sequence joins TRBV6-1 and TRBJ2-7; perhaps TRBD2 as D (5 bases). CDR1 is MNHNS and CDR2 is SASEGT in the germline V gene. The germline V and J ends were trimmed by 3 bases and 3 bases, with 12 bases remaining between them. This CDR3 is 14 amino acids long. The CDR3 here is CASSDLRVGYEQYF. The CDR3 DNA is TGTGCCAGCAGTGATCTGCGGGTTGGCTACGAGCAGTACTTC.

The chain carries TRBV6-6 and TRBJ2-7; maybe TRBD2 (5 bases). In germline, CDR1 is MNHNY, CDR2 SVGAGI (reference sequence). This CDR3 region has 15 residues. The V end was cut by 6 bases, the J end by 1 base, with 16 bases between. CDR3 sequence: CASSQRLSQSYEQYF. CDR3 DNA sequence: TGTGCCAGCAGCCAGCGGCTAAGCCAATCCTACGAGCAGTACTTC.

V is TRBV20-1 and J is TRBJ2-7; 8 nucleotides align to TRBD1. Germline CDR1 and CDR2: DFQATT and SNEGSKA (reference sequence). This CDR3 contains 11 residues. J lost 9 bases, V lost 3 bases, and 4 bases had no gene match. DNA of the CDR3: TGCAGTGCTAGGGACAGGGTGGGGCAGTACTTC. Translation: CSARDRVGQYF.

The chain employs TRBV2 and TRBJ2-7, with D possibly being TRBD1 (6 bases). V lost 6 bases to trimming and J lost 5 bases, with 11 bases between them. This CDR3 spans 12 amino acids. In germline, CDR1 is SNHLY, CDR2 FYNNEI. The CDR3 spells CASSTQGHEQYF. CDR3 nucleotide sequence: TGTGCCAGCAGCACACAGGGCCACGAGCAGTACTTC.

This rearrangement joins TRBV25-1 to TRBJ1-1; 8 nucleotides match TRBD1. Trimming at V came to 1 base and at J to 0 bases, leaving 4 bases not matched to a gene. Germline loops: CDR1 MGHDK, CDR2 SYGVNS. CDR3 size: 16 residues. CDR3 amino acids: CASSELTGGMNTEAFF. DNA of the CDR3: TGTGCCAGCAGTGAATTAACAGGGGGGATGAACACTGAAGCTTTCTTT.

The chain employs TRBV14 and TRBJ2-4; 9 nucleotides match TRBD2. With 0 bases clipped from V and 9 bases from J, the junction kept 15 bases outside the gene matches. The CDR3 spans 18 residues. CDR1 and CDR2 from the germline V gene are SGHDN and FVKESK. Written as DNA, the CDR3 is TGTGCCAGCAGCCAAGAGGGTCAAGCGGGGGGTAAAGGAAGCATTCAGTACTTC. This sequence encodes CASSQEGQAGGKGSIQYF.

The chain uses TRBV7-2 and TRBJ1-1; no clear D. Germline loops: CDR1 SGHTA, CDR2 FQGNSA. Trimming left V 1 base short and J 3 bases short, with 6 bases between. The CDR3 consists of 13 residues. The CDR3 sequence: CASSLVADTEAFF. The DNA of the CDR3 is TGTGCCAGCAGCTTAGTGGCAGACACTGAAGCTTTCTTT.

This clone has just one count. V usage is TRBV9 and J usage is TRBJ2-5; D uncertain. This CDR3 comprises 13 residues. Germline assignment: CDR1 SGDLS and CDR2 YYNGEE. Trimming took 3 bases from V and 5 from J, leaving 11 bases between them. This CDR3 reads CASSAPRQETQYF. The CDR3 DNA reads as TGTGCCAGCAGCGCCCCTCGCCAGGAGACCCAGTACTTC. The whole variable domain, remainder taken from reference TRBV9 and TRBJ2-5, is DSGVTQTPKHLITATGQRVTLRCSPRSGDLSVYWYQQSLDQGLQFLIQYYNGEERAKGNILERFSAQQFPDLHSELNLSSLELGDSALYFCASSAPRQETQYFGPGTRLLVL.

The rearrangement joins TRBV7-9 to TRBJ2-5; D ambiguous. CDR1 and CDR2 from the germline V gene are SEHNR and FQNEAQ (reference sequence). The CDR3 runs 15 residues. V was pared by 5 bases and J by 5 bases, with 18 bases between. CDR3 nucleotides: TGTGCCAGCAGCCCGCCCCGGGTCCAGTACGAGACCCAGTACTTC. Translated, it gives CASSPPRVQYETQYF.

The rearrangement joins TRBV28 to TRBJ2-5, with 7 positions matching TRBD2. CDR1 is MDHEN and CDR2 is SYDVKM in the germline V gene. J was trimmed by 0 bases and V by 3 bases; bases with no gene match: 4. The CDR3 consists of 15 residues. This CDR3 is CASSLRRGNQETQYF. CDR3 bases: TGTGCCAGCAGTTTGAGGCGGGGGAACCAAGAGACCCAGTACTTC.

This clone was found a few times. This chain connects TRBV11-2 to TRBJ2-5, with TRBD1 matching 8 bases. The germline gives CDR1 SGHAT, CDR2 FQNNGV. V lost 0 bases and J lost 2; bases outside the gene matches: 8. The CDR3 has 17 amino acids. The DNA for the CDR3 is TGTGCCAGCAGCTTAGATCTGACAGGGGTTGGTCAAGAGACCCAGTACTTC. Its protein is CASSLDLTGVGQETQYF.

This sequence joins TRBV18 and TRBJ2-7; 10 bases map to TRBD1. V lost 2 bases and J lost 5; bases outside the gene matches: 6. Germline CDR1 reads KGHSH; CDR2 reads LQKENI. The CDR3 is 15 residues long. The CDR3 loop is CASSPKGQGINEQYF. For the CDR3, the DNA is TGTGCCAGCTCACCAAAGGGACAGGGGATCAACGAGCAGTACTTC.

V is TRBV6-1 and J is TRBJ2-5, with D maybe TRBD1 (6 bases). The V end was cut by 5 bases, the J end by 5 bases, with 18 bases between. The CDR3 is 15 residues long. The V gene's germline CDR1 is MNHNS and CDR2 SASEGT. The CDR3 protein is CASSRGWRERETQYF. Here the CDR3 DNA reads TGTGCCAGCAGTAGGGGGTGGAGAGAGAGGGAGACCCAGTACTTC.

This clone has more than one count but fewer than ten. The same CDR3 is also encoded by other DNA sequences in this sample. The chain uses TRBV4-3 and TRBJ2-6; D is unclear. Trimming removed 0 bases at V and 3 bases at J, with 6 bases between. This CDR3 has 15 amino acids. CDR1 and CDR2 from the germline V gene are LGHNA and YSLEER. The CDR3 bases are TGCGCCAGCAGCCAAGATAGTAGTGGGGCCAACGTCCTGACTTTC. Protein sequence: CASSQDSSGANVLTF.

This chain joins TRBV4-2 and TRBJ2-5, with D possibly matching TRBD1 (5 bases). The end of the DNA is better explained by TRBJ2-7, so the J call may be wrong. The CDR3 has 14 amino acids. CDR1 LGHNA and CDR2 YNFKEQ come from the germline V gene. CDR3 sequence reads: CASSQDRGSYEQYF. The CDR3 nucleotides read TGTGCCAGCAGCCAAGATAGGGGCTCCTACGAGCAGTACTTC.

The DNA for the CDR3 is TGTGCCTGGAGTCCGGGGACAGGGGGAGTGAACACTGAAGCTTTCTTT. Residues: CAWSPGTGGVNTEAFF. The rearrangement joins TRBV30 to TRBJ1-1; 11 nucleotides agree with TRBD1. V lost 2 bases to trimming and J lost 0 bases; unmatched junction nucleotides: 5. Germline values: CDR1 GTSNPN, CDR2 SVGIG (reference sequence). This CDR3 comprises 16 residues.

V usage is TRBV5-1 and J usage is TRBJ2-5, with D possibly TRBD2 on 5 matching bases. Trimming stripped 1 base from V and 0 bases from J, with 10 bases between. CDR1 is SGHRS and CDR2 is YFSETQ in the germline V gene. The CDR3 length is 15 residues. The CDR3 nucleotides read TGCGCCAGCAGCTTGATGTCGGGGTACCAAGAGACCCAGTACTTC. Amino acids: CASSLMSGYQETQYF.